A single sample is the source of the 17 T cell receptor beta chains below, sequenced in a study of T cells in Graves' hyperthyroidism and ophthalmopathy. TCR beta CDR3 region amplification was performed from RNA transcripts. A first-round RT-PCR of the TCR CDR3 used the HTBI primer set. TCRdb re-derived calls from the multiplex PCR reads in MiXCR, one entry per CDR3 protein. Of hundreds of thousands of distinct CDR3 sequences listed, around 15% are singletons. Sequenced material: blood. These receptors were collected from a man over 45 with Graves' ophthalmopathy.

This clonotype showed up many times. The chain couples TRBV28 to TRBJ2-1; D ambiguous. The V gene's germline CDR1 is MDHEN and CDR2 SYDVKM. V was clipped by 3 bases and J by 8 bases, with 11 bases between them. This CDR3 spans 13 amino acids. CDR3 in DNA: TGTGCCAGCAGTTTGGCAATCTCGGATGAGCAGTTCTTC. Protein sequence: CASSLAISDEQFF.

This clonotype has ten or more counts. The V call is TRBV24-1, the J call TRBJ1-2; 7 bases match TRBD1. Germline V gene sequence: CDR1 KGHDR, CDR2 SFDVKD. J gave up 2 bases and V 3 bases, and 11 bases lay outside the gene matches. The CDR3 extends over 17 amino acids. The CDR3 sequence: CATSDQTQGDWNYGYTF. In DNA form, the CDR3 reads TGTGCCACCAGTGATCAGACCCAGGGGGATTGGAACTATGGCTACACCTTC.

This clonotype was seen at least ten times. The chain carries TRBV14 and TRBJ2-1, with D maybe TRBD1 (5 bases). Per the germline V gene, CDR1 is SGHDN and CDR2 is FVKESK. V gave up 5 bases and J gave up 0 bases, with 11 bases separating them. The CDR3 has 15 residues. This chain's CDR3 is CASSNYGASYNEQFF. The CDR3, as DNA: TGTGCCAGCAGCAACTATGGGGCCTCCTACAATGAGCAGTTCTTC.

This clonotype showed up many times. The V and J genes are TRBV10-3 and TRBJ2-3, with unresolved D. This CDR3 is built from 11 residues. Germline assignment: CDR1 ENHRY and CDR2 SYGVKD. V was shortened by 6 bases and J by 3 bases, with 4 bases between the two germline ends. The CDR3 region has the DNA TGTGCCATCAGGCAAACAGATACGCAGTATTTT. It specifies CAIRQTDTQYF.

The table lists this clonotype with many counts. This chain connects TRBV20-1 to TRBJ2-1, with D possibly TRBD2 on 6 matching bases. The CDR3 sequence is 11 residues long. V was clipped by 0 bases and J by 14 bases, with 11 bases between them. Germline CDR1 reads DFQATT; CDR2 reads SNEGSKA (reference sequence). CDR3 coding DNA: TGCAGTGCTAGAGATCTAGCGATGGAGTTCTTC. As protein: CSARDLAMEFF.

This clonotype was observed a few times. V gene TRBV6-1 combines with J gene TRBJ1-4; the D is unclear. CDR1 and CDR2 from the germline V gene are MNHNS and SASEGT. The CDR3 is made up of 10 amino acids. Trimming stripped 8 bases from V and 7 bases from J, with 5 bases between. The DNA of the CDR3 is TGTGCCAGCGGGCGTGAAAAACTGTTTTTT. Its translation is CASGREKLFF.

This clonotype was counted a few times. The rearrangement uses TRBV12-5 and TRBJ1-5; D unresolved. Germline V gives CDR1 LGHNT, CDR2 FRNRAP. This CDR3 is built from 16 residues. V was shortened by 5 bases and J by 1 base, with 15 bases between the two germline ends. Here the CDR3 DNA reads TGTGCTAGTGGTCTAGCAATTGGTGACAGCAATCAGCCCCAGCATTTT. It specifies CASGLAIGDSNQPQHF. Full variable domain (rest looked up from reference TRBV12-5 and TRBJ1-5): DARVTQTPRHKVTEMGQEVTMRCQPILGHNTVFWYRQTMMQGLELLAYFRNRAPLDDSGMPKDRFSAEMPDATLATLKIQPSEPRDSAVYFCASGLAIGDSNQPQHFGDGTRLSIL.

This clonotype was counted at least ten times. The chain employs TRBV7-9 and TRBJ1-2, with D perhaps TRBD1 (6 bases). V lost 4 bases to trimming and J lost 3 bases, with 12 bases between them. The germline CDR1 and CDR2 sequences are SEHNR and FQNEAQ (reference sequence). The CDR3 covers 14 residues. Written as DNA, the CDR3 is TGTGCCAGCAGCTCAACCGGGACACACTATGGCTACACCTTC. As protein: CASSSTGTHYGYTF. The whole variable domain, remainder taken from reference TRBV7-9 and TRBJ1-2, is DTGVSQNPRHKITKRGQNVTFRCDPISEHNRLYWYRQTLGQGPEFLTYFQNEAQLEKSRLLSDRFSAERPKGSFSTLEIQRTEQGDSAMYLCASSSTGTHYGYTFGSGTRLTVV.

This clonotype was found many times. The chain couples TRBV30 to TRBJ2-7; 7 bases fit TRBD1. Trimming removed 6 bases from V and 2 bases from J; junction bases left unmatched: 4. Germline V gene lookup returns CDR1 GTSNPN and CDR2 SVGIG (reference sequence). This CDR3 spans 12 amino acids. The CDR3 is CACNRGTYEQYF. The CDR3 bases are TGTGCCTGCAACAGGGGAACCTACGAGCAGTACTTC.

This clonotype has ten or more counts. The chain uses TRBV2 and TRBJ2-7; no clear D. CDR3 length: 12 residues. Germline V lookup: CDR1 SNHLY, CDR2 FYNNEI. The V and J ends lost 7 bases and 2 bases respectively, with 9 bases between them. The CDR3 protein is CASNSNTYEQYF. The CDR3 bases are TGTGCCAGCAACTCCAACACCTACGAGCAGTACTTC.

The rearrangement joins TRBV14 to TRBJ2-2; tentative D call: TRBD2 (5 bases). In germline, CDR1 is SGHDN, CDR2 FVKESK. The CDR3 runs to 14 residues. The germline V and J ends were trimmed by 6 bases and 5 bases, with 13 bases remaining between them. This CDR3 reads CASSIGSWTGELFF. In nucleotides, the CDR3 is TGTGCCAGCAGTATAGGGAGTTGGACCGGGGAGCTGTTTTTT.

This clonotype was picked up many times. The chain is built from TRBV28 and TRBJ1-5; D is uncertain. V lost 5 bases to trimming and J lost 3 bases, with 11 bases between them. CDR1 MDHEN and CDR2 SYDVKM come from the germline V gene. CDR3 length: 14 residues. The CDR3 sequence is CASSPGLFNQPQHF. The CDR3 bases are TGTGCCAGCAGTCCCGGGTTGTTCAATCAGCCCCAGCATTTT. Full variable domain (remainder filled in from reference TRBV28 and TRBJ1-5): DVKVTQSSRYLVKRTGEKVFLECVQDMDHENMFWYRQDPGLGLRLIYFSYDVKMKEKGDIPEGYSVSREKKERFSLILESASTNQTSMYLCASSPGLFNQPQHFGDGTRLSIL.

CDR3 in DNA: TGTGCCGTAGGACAGGGCGTTTCCTATGGCTACACCTTC. It yields the protein CAVGQGVSYGYTF. This chain uses TRBV12-3 or TRBV12-4 with TRBJ1-2; the match to TRBD1 covers 8 bases. V was clipped by 11 bases and J by 4 bases; unmatched bases: 9. This CDR3 is 13 amino acids long.

This clonotype was seen many times. This rearrangement joins TRBV20-1 to TRBJ2-5, with a weak D call TRBD1 (6 bases). The germline V gene has CDR1 DFQATT and CDR2 SNEGSKA (reference sequence). Trimming took off 0 bases at V and 5 bases at J, with 13 bases between the two ends. The CDR3 is 14 amino acids. CDR3 sequence (DNA): TGCAGTGCTAGAGAACCTGCAGGGGTGGAGACCCAGTACTTC. This sequence encodes CSAREPAGVETQYF.

This clonotype has ten or more counts. The rearrangement links TRBV6-1 to TRBJ2-1, with 10 bases fitting TRBD2. CDR3 length equals 19 residues. Germline CDR1 and CDR2: MNHNS and SASEGT. The ends lost 4 bases at V and 4 bases at J; junction bases unmatched: 16. CDR3 loop: CASSVLLRGLAPYYNEQFF. CDR3 nucleotide sequence: TGTGCCAGCAGTGTTCTGCTCCGGGGACTAGCGCCTTATTACAATGAGCAGTTCTTC.

In its sample, this clonotype was seen many times. This sequence joins TRBV5-6 and TRBJ2-3; tentative D call: TRBD1 (6 bases). The V gene's germline CDR1 is SGHDT and CDR2 YYEEEE. This CDR3 contains 16 residues. V lost 2 bases and J lost 4, with 17 bases in between. CDR3 bases: TGTGCCAGCAGCTTCCGCGCAGGGGTCAGGCCAGATACGCAGTATTTT. Its protein is CASSFRAGVRPDTQYF.

Many counts were recorded for this clonotype. The rearrangement joins TRBV6-1 to TRBJ2-3, with 7 bases matching TRBD1. The CDR3 sequence is 13 residues long. Germline V gene data show CDR1 as MNHNS and CDR2 as SASEGT. DNA for the CDR3: TGTGCAACCAGGGGGAGAGGGTCAGATACGCAGTATTTT. It is translated as CATRGRGSDTQYF.